Only one count was recorded for the clone carrying this TCR beta chain. The CDR3 covers 18 residues. Germline assignment: CDR1 SGDLS and CDR2 YYNGEE. V gave up 0 bases and J gave up 0 bases, with 13 bases separating them. Donors likely had unrecorded immune exposures despite being nominally healthy when sampled. The data derive from a study of cytomegalovirus exposure and HLA in healthy donors. The PCR had 60 Vbeta and 13 Jbeta primers. Sequencing used immunoSEQ multiplex PCR; TCRdb keeps in-frame clones, though not all of them. The sample yields under 200,000 clones, 70% to 90% seen once. Sequencing used PBMCs. This rearrangement joins TRBV9 to TRBJ2-6; D might be TRBD1 (5 bases). The clonotype was recovered from a man younger than 40 in good health and CMV-seropositive. CDR3 loop: CASSVAAGLSSGANVLTF. In DNA form, the CDR3 reads TGTGCCAGCAGCGTAGCGGCAGGGTTGAGCTCTGGGGCCAACGTCCTGACTTTC.